This T cell receptor beta chain appears in the sequencing data of a study of regulatory T cells in long-lasting Graves disease. Study-wide findings and caveats: The TCR repertoire of persistent Graves' patients was less diverse than that of newly diagnosed ones.

Time point meaning: newly diagnosed GD, antithyroid drugs for less than 3 months. Construction of the TCR library relied on RNA isolated from PBMCs. EDTA tubes collected approximately 10 milliliters of peripheral blood. Construction of TCR beta libraries relied on iRepertoire HTBI primers and on Arm-PCR targeting CDR3 regions. TCRdb re-called the multiplex PCR reads with MiXCR, one entry per CDR3 protein. The data show some 350,000 distinct CDR3 sequences, around 15% seen once. This clonotype was seen many times. Its specificity is not known. These data also featured in a second study, about T cells in Graves' hyperthyroidism and ophthalmopathy.

The receptor's source is a woman aged 18-29 years with Graves disease. The material sequenced was peripheral blood mononuclear cells (PBMCs), taken at new diagnosis, from a patient treated with antithyroid drugs.

This CDR3 is CSVEREQFF. CDR3 coding DNA: TGCAGCGTTGAAAGGGAGCAGTTCTTC. The V call is TRBV29-1, the J call TRBJ2-1; no reliable D call. V was trimmed by 2 bases and J by 10 bases, leaving 3 bases between them. CDR1 SQVTM and CDR2 ANQGSEA come from the germline V gene. CDR3 length equals 9 residues.